The present T cell receptor beta chain was sequenced within a study of tumor and adjacent non-tumor tissue in lung cancer. Findings and limits, study-wide: Tumor tissue had significantly higher TCR diversity than normal lung.

Germline loops: CDR1 DFQATT, CDR2 SNEGSKA (reference sequence). Deletions cut 4 bases from V and 3 bases from J, with 13 bases between. This CDR3 contains 13 residues. This clonotype turned up a few times. Its antigen is unidentified. A single base separates this from a much larger clone, so it may be a read error. Three rounds of nested PCR, following a modified ARM-PCR protocol, produced the TCRbeta library. MiXCR, applied by TCRdb to the multiplex PCR reads, yields one record per CDR3 protein. The table lists tens of thousands of distinct CDR3 sequences, about two thirds of them singletons, with around 30% in the top ten. RNA was extracted from bulk tissue without any cell sorting. Distant lung tissue was collected more than 3 cm away from the tumor edge.

The TCR comes from a woman aged 45-59 years with non-small cell lung cancer. The chain is built from TRBV20-1 and TRBJ2-7; D assignment may be TRBD1 or TRBD2 (5 bases each). Sequencing was done on a sample of distant non-tumor lung tissue. The DNA of the CDR3 is TGCAGTGCTAACGGGGCCGACTGCTACGAGCAGTACTTC. It codes for CSANGADCYEQYF.